This paragraph covers one T cell receptor (beta chain) sequence. The antigen remains undetermined. The source of the sample is a study of CD8+CD57+ T cells in acquired aplastic anemia. Across the study: Sorting CD4+ and CD8+ cells gave DNA averaging about 3.2 ug.

The patients chosen for sequencing had shown expansion of CD8+CD57+ cells (detected by flow cytometry). When blood sampling took place, the patients had received no therapy. V shed 5 bases and J 2 bases; nucleotides not matched to a gene: 6. Germline CDR1 and CDR2: PRHDT and FYEKMQ (reference sequence). The CDR3 consists of 15 residues. TCR beta VDJ and CDR3 profiling used genomic DNA as template. TCRdb re-derived calls from the reads in MiXCR, one entry per CDR3 protein. The sample yields 200,000 to 250,000 distinct CDR3 sequences, about 60% seen once. Study-level results: More than 25 was the count of CD8+ CDR3 sequences that patients shared with controls.

Sequenced sample: sorted CD4+, CD8+, or CD8+CD57+ T cells (not recorded which) from PBMCs. The clonotype originates from a human donor with aplastic anemia. This rearrangement joins TRBV13 to TRBJ1-2; 9 positions match TRBD1. In DNA, the CDR3 is TGTGCCAGCAGCGCCCGGACAGGGGCGAACTATGGCTACACCTTC. It specifies CASSARTGANYGYTF.